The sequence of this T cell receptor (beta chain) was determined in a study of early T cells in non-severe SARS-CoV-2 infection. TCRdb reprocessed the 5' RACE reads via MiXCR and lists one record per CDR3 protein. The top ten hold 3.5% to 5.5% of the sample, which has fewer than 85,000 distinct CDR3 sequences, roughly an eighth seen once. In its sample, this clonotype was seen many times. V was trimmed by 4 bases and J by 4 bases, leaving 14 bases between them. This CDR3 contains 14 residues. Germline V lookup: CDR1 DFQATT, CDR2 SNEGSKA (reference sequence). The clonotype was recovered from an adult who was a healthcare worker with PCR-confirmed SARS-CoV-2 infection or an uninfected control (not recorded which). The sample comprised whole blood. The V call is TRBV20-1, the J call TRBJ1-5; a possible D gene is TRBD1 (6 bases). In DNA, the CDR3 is TGCAGTGCTAAACCACAGGGAGGAAATCAGCCCCAGCATTTT. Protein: CSAKPQGGNQPQHF.